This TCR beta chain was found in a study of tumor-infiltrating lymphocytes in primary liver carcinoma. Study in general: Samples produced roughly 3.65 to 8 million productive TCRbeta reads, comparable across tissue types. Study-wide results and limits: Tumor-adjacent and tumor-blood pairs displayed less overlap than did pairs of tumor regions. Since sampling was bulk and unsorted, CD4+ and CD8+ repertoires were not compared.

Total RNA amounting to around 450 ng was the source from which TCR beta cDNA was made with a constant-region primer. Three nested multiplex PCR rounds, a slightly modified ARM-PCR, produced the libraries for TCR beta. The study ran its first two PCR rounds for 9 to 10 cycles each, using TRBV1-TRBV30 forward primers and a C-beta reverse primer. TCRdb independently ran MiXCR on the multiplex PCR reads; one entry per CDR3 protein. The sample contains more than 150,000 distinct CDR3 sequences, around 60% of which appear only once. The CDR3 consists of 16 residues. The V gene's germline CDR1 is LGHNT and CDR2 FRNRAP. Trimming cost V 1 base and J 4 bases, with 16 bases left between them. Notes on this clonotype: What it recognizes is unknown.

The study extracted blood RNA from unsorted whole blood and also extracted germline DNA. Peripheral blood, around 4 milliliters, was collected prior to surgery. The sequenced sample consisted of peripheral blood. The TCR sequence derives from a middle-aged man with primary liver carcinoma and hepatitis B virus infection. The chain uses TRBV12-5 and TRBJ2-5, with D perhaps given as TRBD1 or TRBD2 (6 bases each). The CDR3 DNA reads TGTGCTAGTGGTTTGGGTTGGGGGGCACCCGGAGAGACCCAGTACTTC. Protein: CASGLGWGAPGETQYF.